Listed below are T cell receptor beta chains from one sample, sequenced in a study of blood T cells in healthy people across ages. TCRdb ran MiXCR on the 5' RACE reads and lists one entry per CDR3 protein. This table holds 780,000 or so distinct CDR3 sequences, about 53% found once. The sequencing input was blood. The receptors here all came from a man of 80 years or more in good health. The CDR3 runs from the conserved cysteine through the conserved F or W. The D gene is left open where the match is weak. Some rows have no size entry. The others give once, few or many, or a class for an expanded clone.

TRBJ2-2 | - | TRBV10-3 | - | CAISRTVNTGELFF | TGTGCCATCAGTCGGACAGTTAACACCGGGGAGCTGTTTTTT
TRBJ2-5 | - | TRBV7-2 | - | CASSLGKLAQETQYF | TGTGCCAGCAGCTTAGGAAAGCTAGCCCAAGAGACCCAGTACTTC
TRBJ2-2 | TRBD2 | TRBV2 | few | CASSTASGGNTGELFF | TGTGCCAGCAGTACGGCTAGCGGGGGTAACACCGGGGAGCTGTTTTTT
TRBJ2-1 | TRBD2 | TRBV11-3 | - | CASSLRGLADGEQFF | TGTGCCAGCAGCTTAAGGGGACTAGCGGACGGGGAGCAGTTCTTC
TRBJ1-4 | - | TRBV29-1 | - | CSVERGERGKLFF | TGCAGCGTTGAAAGGGGGGAGAGGGGCAAGCTGTTTTTT
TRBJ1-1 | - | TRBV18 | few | CASSPPAGNTEAFF | TGTGCCAGCTCACCACCGGCAGGGAACACTGAAGCTTTCTTT
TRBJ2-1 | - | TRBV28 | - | CVSSLVGTGRVAEQFF | TGTGTCAGCAGTTTAGTAGGTACAGGGAGGGTAGCGGAGCAGTTCTTC
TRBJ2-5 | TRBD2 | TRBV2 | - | CASSHGLAGIQETQYF | TGTGCCAGCAGTCACGGGCTAGCGGGAATCCAAGAGACCCAGTACTTC
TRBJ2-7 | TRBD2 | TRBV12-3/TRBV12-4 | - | CASSTGLALSYEQYF | TGTGCCAGCAGTACGGGACTAGCGTTATCCTACGAGCAGTACTTC
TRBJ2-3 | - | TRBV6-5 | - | CASSPGGRGRSDTQYF | TGTGCCAGCAGTCCTGGGGGGAGGGGGCGGTCAGATACGCAGTATTTT
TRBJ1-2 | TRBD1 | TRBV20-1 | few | CSARAPGQGGYGYTF | TGCAGTGCTAGGGCCCCGGGACAGGGTGGCTATGGCTACACCTTC
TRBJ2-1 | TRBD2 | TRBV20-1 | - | CSASILAGVGEQFF | TGCAGTGCTAGTATCCTAGCGGGAGTAGGTGAGCAGTTCTTC
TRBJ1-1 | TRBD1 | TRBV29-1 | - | CSGKGANTEAFF | TGCAGCGGGAAGGGGGCGAACACTGAAGCTTTCTTT
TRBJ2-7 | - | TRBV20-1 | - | CSARDKFGYSYEQYF | TGCAGTGCTAGAGATAAATTCGGGTACTCCTACGAGCAGTACTTC
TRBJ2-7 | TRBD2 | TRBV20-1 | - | CSARDSRREGYNEQYF | TGCAGTGCTAGAGATTCAAGACGGGAGGGATACAATGAGCAGTACTTC
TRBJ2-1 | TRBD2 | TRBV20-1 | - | CSARTSGTHNEQFF | TGCAGTGCAAGGACTAGCGGGACTCACAATGAGCAGTTCTTC
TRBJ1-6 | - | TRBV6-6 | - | CASSARQVYNSPLHF | TGTGCCAGCAGTGCCCGACAGGTGTATAATTCGCCCCTCCACTTT
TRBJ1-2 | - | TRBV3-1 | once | CASSRGQINYGYTF | TGTGCCAGCAGCCGTGGACAGATTAACTATGGCTACACCTTC
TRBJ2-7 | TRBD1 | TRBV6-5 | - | CASSLGTGGPHEQYF | TGTGCCAGCAGTCTCGGGACAGGGGGTCCCCACGAGCAGTACTTC
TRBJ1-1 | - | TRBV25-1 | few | CASSEVQGTTEAFF | TGTGCCAGCAGTGAAGTACAGGGTACCACTGAAGCTTTCTTT
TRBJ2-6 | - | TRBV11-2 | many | CASTRAGNSGANVLTF | TGTGCCAGCACCCGGGCGGGGAACTCTGGGGCCAACGTCCTGACTTTC
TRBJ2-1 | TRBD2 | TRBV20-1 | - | CSATTSGRIYNEQFF | TGCAGTGCTACGACTAGCGGGAGAATCTACAATGAGCAGTTCTTC
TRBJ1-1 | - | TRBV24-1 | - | CATSRDGNTEAFF | TGTGCCACCAGTCGGGACGGAAACACTGAAGCTTTCTTT
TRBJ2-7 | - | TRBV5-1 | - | CASSASSRDEQYF | TGCGCCAGCAGCGCATCGAGCCGGGACGAGCAGTACTTC
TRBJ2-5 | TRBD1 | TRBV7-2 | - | CASRMTGVETQYF | TGTGCCAGCAGGATGACAGGGGTGGAGACCCAGTACTTC
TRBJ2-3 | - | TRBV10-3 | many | CAICGDSSTDTQYF | TGTGCCATCTGTGGGGACTCAAGCACAGATACGCAGTATTTT
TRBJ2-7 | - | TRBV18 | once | CASSQLYRDGGMHEQYF | TGTGCCAGCTCACAATTATACCGGGACGGCGGGATGCACGAGCAGTACTTC
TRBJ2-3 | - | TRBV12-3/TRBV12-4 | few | CASSPRDMQYF | TGTGCCAGCAGTCCCAGGGACATGCAGTATTTT
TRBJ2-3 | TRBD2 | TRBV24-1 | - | CATSDSSGSAPDTQYF | TGTGCCACCAGTGACTCTAGCGGTAGTGCGCCAGATACGCAGTATTTT
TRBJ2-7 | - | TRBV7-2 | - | CASSLVGRIHYEQYF | TGTGCCAGCAGCTTAGTCGGGCGGATACACTACGAGCAGTACTTC
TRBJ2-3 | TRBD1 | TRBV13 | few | CASSLGQGDTQYF | TGTGCCAGCAGCCTCGGACAGGGGGATACGCAGTATTTT
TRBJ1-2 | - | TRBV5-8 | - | CASSLGGRGLYGYTF | TGTGCCAGCAGCTTGGGGGGCAGGGGACTCTATGGCTACACCTTC
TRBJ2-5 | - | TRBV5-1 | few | CASSYWTSQETQYF | TGCGCCAGCAGCTACTGGACAAGTCAAGAGACCCAGTACTTC
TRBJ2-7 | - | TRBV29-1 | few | CSVDGRGFEQYF | TGCAGCGTTGACGGGCGAGGGTTCGAGCAGTACTTC
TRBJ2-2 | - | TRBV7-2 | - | CASSFLVLRDRYTGELFF | TGTGCCAGCAGCTTTCTTGTCTTACGGGATAGATACACCGGGGAGCTGTTTTTT
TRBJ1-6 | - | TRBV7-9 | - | CASSPPGRVNSPLHF | TGTGCCAGCAGCCCCCCGGGCAGGGTAAATTCACCCCTCCACTTT